This T cell receptor (beta chain) is from a study of PD-1 blockade in mismatch repair-deficient tumors. This table comes from immunoSEQ multiplex PCR, and its TCRdb copy is limited to in-frame clones, with some not included. The table records about 35,000 clones, around 80% of them present only once. The CDR3 has 19 amino acids. The germline V gene has CDR1 SNHLY and CDR2 FYNNEI. V trimming: 0 bases; J trimming: 5 bases; junction bases outside the gene matches: 16. The count of this clone is one. This TCR was sampled from an adult with mismatch repair-deficient cancer. The sequenced sample was PBMCs, obtained roughly 6 weeks after starting pembrolizumab. The chain joins TRBV2 to TRBJ2-3; 8 bases map to TRBD2. CDR3 protein: CASSEARGGPTGRRDTQYF. CDR3 sequence (DNA): TGTGCCAGCAGTGAAGCTCGGGGGGGGCCGACAGGACGCAGAGATACGCAGTATTTT.